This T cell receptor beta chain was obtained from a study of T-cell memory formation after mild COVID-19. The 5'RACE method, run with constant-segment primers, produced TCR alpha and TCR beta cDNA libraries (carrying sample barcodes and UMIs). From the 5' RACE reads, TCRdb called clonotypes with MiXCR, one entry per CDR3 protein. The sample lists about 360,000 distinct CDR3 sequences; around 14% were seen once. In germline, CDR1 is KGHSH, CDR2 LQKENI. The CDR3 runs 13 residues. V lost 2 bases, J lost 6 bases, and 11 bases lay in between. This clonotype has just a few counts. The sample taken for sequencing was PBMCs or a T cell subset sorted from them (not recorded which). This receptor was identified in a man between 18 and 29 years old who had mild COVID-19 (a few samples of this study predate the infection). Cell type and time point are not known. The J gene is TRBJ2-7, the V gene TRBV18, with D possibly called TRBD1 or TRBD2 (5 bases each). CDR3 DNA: TGTGCCAGCTCACCATCGGGGCAGGGCGAGCAGTACTTC. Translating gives CASSPSGQGEQYF.